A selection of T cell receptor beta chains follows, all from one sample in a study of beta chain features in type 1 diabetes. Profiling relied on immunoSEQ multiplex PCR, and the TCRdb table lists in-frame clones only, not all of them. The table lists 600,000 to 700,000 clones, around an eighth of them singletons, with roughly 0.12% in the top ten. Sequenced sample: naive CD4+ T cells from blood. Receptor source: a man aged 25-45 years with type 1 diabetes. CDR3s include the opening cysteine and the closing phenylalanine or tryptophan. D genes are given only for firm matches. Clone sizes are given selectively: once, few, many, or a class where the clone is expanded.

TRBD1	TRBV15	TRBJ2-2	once	TGTGCCACCAGCAGAAAAAGGACAGGTTCGAACACCGGGGAGCTGTTTTTT	CATSRKRTGSNTGELFF
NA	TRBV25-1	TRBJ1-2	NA	TGTGCCAGCAGTGAATATTGGGGGGCAGAGAATGGCTACACCTTC	CASSEYWGAENGYTF
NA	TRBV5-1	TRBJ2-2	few	TGCGCCAGCAGCTTGGCCTCTGCACGGGAGCTGTTTTTT	CASSLASARELFF
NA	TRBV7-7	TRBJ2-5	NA	TGTGCCAGCAGCCCCCCTGGGATGACAGCACCGCACTTC	CASSPPGMTAPHF
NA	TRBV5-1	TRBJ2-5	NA	TGCGCCAGCAGCTTGCCCAGGGGGGGCCAAGAGACCCAGTACTTC	CASSLPRGGQETQYF
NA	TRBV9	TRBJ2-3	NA	TGTGCCAGCAGCGTAGCTCCATCGTCGGATACGCAGTATTTT	CASSVAPSSDTQYF
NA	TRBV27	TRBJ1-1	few	TGTGCCAGCAGTCGAGGGCGGGGGCCGAACACTGAAGCTTTCTTT	CASSRGRGPNTEAFF
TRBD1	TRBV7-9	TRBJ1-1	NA	TGTGCCAGCAGCTTAGGCGCCACAGGGGGCCCCACTGAAGCTTTCTTT	CASSLGATGGPTEAFF
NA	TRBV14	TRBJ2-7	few	TGTGCCAGCAGCCAGAGAGGAGGGGGCGAGCAGTACTTC	CASSQRGGGEQYF
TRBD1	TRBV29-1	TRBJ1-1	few	TGCAGCGTCCATACCCCTCCGGGACAGCCAAACACTGAAGCTTTCTTT	CSVHTPPGQPNTEAFF
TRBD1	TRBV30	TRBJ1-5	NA	TGTGCCTGGGCGGAGTGGACAGGCAGTCAGCCCCAGCATTTT	CAWAEWTGSQPQHF
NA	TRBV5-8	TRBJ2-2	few	TGTGCCAGCAGCTTCCCCAGGGGTGTGACGAACACCGGGGAGCTGTTTTTT	CASSFPRGVTNTGELFF
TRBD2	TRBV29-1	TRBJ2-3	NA	TGCAGCGTTGTTATTAGCGGGGTCACAGATACGCAGTATTTT	CSVVISGVTDTQYF